This entry lists 27 T cell receptor beta chains sequenced from one sample in a study of long-term antiretroviral therapy in people with HIV. An immunoSEQ assay, version v3.0, was performed at survey level. Libraries were prepared by immunoSEQ multiplex PCR; TCRdb keeps only in-frame clonotypes and omits some of them. The data contain some 29,000 clones, 88% of them singletons. The input for sequencing was unsorted PBMCs, taken 0.5 years after starting antiretroviral therapy. The receptors stem from a young woman with HIV.

The CDR3: CATSRSGELFF. DNA for the CDR3: TGTGCCACCAGCAGATCCGGGGAGCTGTTTTTT. The chain is built from TRBV15 and TRBJ2-2; D uncertain. Trimming stripped 2 bases from V and 6 bases from J, with 1 base between. Germline-derived CDR1 and CDR2 are LNHNV and YYDKDF (reference sequence). The length of the CDR3 is 11 residues.

The chain combines TRBV5-6 with TRBJ1-4; D gene ambiguous. The CDR3 extends over 14 amino acids. Trimming took 0 bases from V and 4 from J, leaving 7 bases between them. Germline loops: CDR1 SGHDT, CDR2 YYEEEE. CDR3 protein: CASSLAVYNEKLFF. Written as DNA, the CDR3 is TGTGCCAGCAGCTTGGCGGTATATAATGAAAAACTGTTTTTT.

This clone was recorded once. The chain uses TRBV7-8 and TRBJ1-4, with TRBD1 as a possible D gene (5 bases). Deletions cut 5 bases from V and 7 bases from J, with 17 bases between. This CDR3 has 15 amino acids. Germline CDR1 SGHVS, CDR2 FQNEAQ. Written as DNA, the CDR3 is TGTGCCAGCAGCCAGTCGCGACTTCAGGGTGAAAAACTGTTTTTT. Amino acids: CASSQSRLQGEKLFF.

The chain is built from TRBV9 and TRBJ2-1; weak D call: TRBD2 (6 bases). The V end was cut by 0 bases, the J end by 6 bases, with 19 bases between. The CDR3 spans 17 residues. Germline values: CDR1 SGDLS, CDR2 YYNGEE. CDR3 DNA: TGTGCCAGCAGCGTAGACGGGAGCCGAGTTCACGTCAATGAGCAGTTCTTC. Residues: CASSVDGSRVHVNEQFF.

The chain combines TRBV18 with TRBJ2-2, with a possible D match to TRBD1 (5 bases). The CDR3 runs to 13 residues. The germline V gene encodes CDR1 KGHSH and CDR2 LQKENI. V was pared by 6 bases and J by 7 bases, with 12 bases between. The DNA for the CDR3 is TGTGCCAGCTCGGACAACCTAGGCGGGGAGCTGTTTTTT. This gives the protein CASSDNLGGELFF.

V and J are TRBV19 and TRBJ1-1; a weak D match, TRBD1 (5 bases). There are 14 residues in the CDR3. The V and J ends lost 4 bases and 6 bases respectively, with 15 bases between them. CDR1 is LNHDA, CDR2 SQIVND, per germline (reference sequence). CDR3 region: CASSRDAGGPEAFF. The CDR3 DNA follows: TGTGCCAGTAGTAGGGACGCGGGAGGCCCTGAAGCTTTCTTT.

The V gene is TRBV7-3, the J gene TRBJ2-5; D gene unclear. CDR1 is SGHTA, CDR2 FQGTGA, per germline. The CDR3 spans 13 residues. Trimming removed 1 base from V and 5 bases from J, with 8 bases in between. The CDR3 nucleotides read TGTGCCAGCAGCTTAATGTCCGGTGAGACCCAGTACTTC. Amino acids: CASSLMSGETQYF.

In DNA form, the CDR3 reads TGTGCCAGCAGTTTCGGGGCCGACAATGAGCAGTTCTTC. It encodes CASSFGADNEQFF. V gene TRBV28 combines with J gene TRBJ2-1, with D possibly being TRBD1 or TRBD2 (5 bases each). From germline, CDR1 is MDHEN and CDR2 SYDVKM. Trimming took off 3 bases at V and 5 bases at J, with 8 bases between the two ends. The CDR3 totals 13 residues.

This chain connects TRBV7-3 to TRBJ2-5; no firm D call. The V gene lost 0 bases and the J gene lost 4 bases, with 9 bases spanning the gap. Germline loops: CDR1 SGHTA, CDR2 FQGTGA. The CDR3 sequence is 14 residues long. CDR3 amino acids: CASSLTSLGETQYF. The CDR3 coding sequence is TGTGCCAGCAGCTTAACTAGTCTAGGAGAGACCCAGTACTTC.

This chain's CDR3 is CASSYAGPYEQYF. The CDR3 region has the DNA TGTGCCAGCAGTTACGCCGGCCCCTACGAGCAGTACTTC. The chain is built from TRBV6-5 and TRBJ2-7; D not resolved. CDR1 is MNHEY and CDR2 is SVGAGI in the germline V gene. V lost 2 bases to trimming and J lost 2 bases, with 7 bases between them. The CDR3 totals 13 residues.

V is TRBV11-2 and J is TRBJ2-5; TRBD1 matches at 9 bases. The germline gives CDR1 SGHAT, CDR2 FQNNGV. The CDR3 loop spans 14 amino acids. V was clipped by 4 bases and J by 1 base; unmatched bases: 1. The CDR3 region is CASSSQGAQETQYF. The CDR3 coding sequence is TGTGCCAGCAGCTCACAGGGGGCCCAAGAGACCCAGTACTTC.

The sample holds one count of this clone. J is TRBJ2-2 and V is TRBV7-3; possible D gene TRBD1, 5 bases. The CDR3 loop spans 17 amino acids. V was clipped by 2 bases and J by 1 base, with 14 bases between them. The germline CDR1 and CDR2 sequences are SGHTA and FQGTGA. In DNA, the CDR3 is TGTGCCAGCAGCTTAGGGCCAATCAGGGAGAACACCGGGGAGCTGTTTTTT. This gives the protein CASSLGPIRENTGELFF.

The V gene is TRBV5-1, the J gene TRBJ1-4; D perhaps matches TRBD1 (5 bases). The germline V gene has CDR1 SGHRS and CDR2 YFSETQ. V was trimmed by 4 bases and J by 2 bases, leaving 12 bases between them. The CDR3 has 15 amino acids. The CDR3 reads CASSPDRGTNEKLFF. CDR3 bases: TGCGCCAGCAGCCCTGATAGGGGTACTAATGAAAAACTGTTTTTT.

This clone was observed once. The rearrangement links TRBV6-4 to TRBJ2-3; 8 bases match TRBD2. CDR3 length: 15 residues. Per the germline V gene, CDR1 is MRHNA and CDR2 is SNTAGT. Germline trimming cut 5 bases from V and 2 bases from J; bases unmatched to any gene: 6. The DNA for the CDR3 is TGTGCCAGCAGTCCTCTAGCGGGTATCACAGATACGCAGTATTTT. Translating gives CASSPLAGITDTQYF.

The chain is built from TRBV7-6 and TRBJ2-7; D is possibly TRBD1 or TRBD2 (6 bases each). This CDR3 is built from 13 residues. V shed 3 bases and J shed 7 bases, with 13 bases lying between them. The germline CDR1 and CDR2 sequences are SGHVS and FNYEAQ. CDR3 DNA: TGTGCCAGCAGCTTGGGGGGCCCGGGGGAGCAGTACTTC. This codes for CASSLGGPGEQYF.

V and J are TRBV7-9 and TRBJ1-2; 11 bases fit TRBD1. This CDR3 has 14 residues. CDR1 is SEHNR and CDR2 is FQNEAQ in the germline V gene (reference sequence). Losses at the gene ends were 5 bases for V and 4 bases for J; bases not matched to a gene: 3. The CDR3 bases are TGTGCCAGCAGCCGGGACAGGGGGTTCTATGGCTACACCTTC. This sequence encodes CASSRDRGFYGYTF.

The chain combines TRBV7-3 with TRBJ2-7; D may be TRBD1 (6 bases). This CDR3 has 16 residues. Trimming took off 0 bases at V and 1 base at J, with 13 bases between the two ends. Germline V gene lookup returns CDR1 SGHTA and CDR2 FQGTGA. The CDR3 nucleotides read TGTGCCAGCAGCTTAACCGGGACATTTGTTTCCTACGAGCAGTACTTC. This sequence encodes CASSLTGTFVSYEQYF.

This rearrangement joins TRBV6-6 to TRBJ1-6; D might be TRBD1 (5 bases). CDR1 MNHNY and CDR2 SVGAGI come from the germline V gene (reference sequence). The CDR3 is 13 amino acids. CDR3 sequence (DNA): TGTGGGAACAGGAAAGCAAATAATTCACCCCTCCACTTT. As protein: CGNRKANNSPLHF.

The rearrangement links TRBV4-3 to TRBJ2-3; D may be TRBD2 (6 bases). V lost 2 bases and J 2 bases, leaving 14 bases between the germline ends. This CDR3 is built from 16 residues. Per germline, CDR1 LGHNA and CDR2 YSLEER. CDR3 sequence: CASSQSGLSDTDTQYF. CDR3 bases: TGCGCCAGCAGCCAATCCGGACTATCCGACACAGATACGCAGTATTTT.

The CDR3 loop reads CASSFGGRSYEQYF. CDR3 bases: TGTGCCAGCAGTTTTGGCGGGAGATCCTACGAGCAGTACTTC. The V call is TRBV27, the J call TRBJ2-7; 7 positions agree with TRBD2. V was pared by 3 bases and J by 1 base, with 3 bases of the junction left unmatched. This CDR3 contains 14 residues. CDR1 is MNHEY and CDR2 is SMNVEV in the germline V gene (reference sequence).

V gene TRBV14 combines with J gene TRBJ1-1, with D maybe TRBD1 (6 bases). Germline V gene sequence: CDR1 SGHDN, CDR2 FVKESK. The CDR3 is made up of 13 amino acids. Trimming took off 4 bases at V and 1 base at J, with 7 bases between the two ends. DNA of the CDR3: TGTGCCAGCAGCCTACAGGGGAACACTGAAGCTTTCTTT. Encoded protein: CASSLQGNTEAFF.

The chain carries TRBV7-2 and TRBJ2-7; TRBD1 or TRBD2 may be the D gene (5 bases each). This CDR3 comprises 16 residues. V dropped 2 bases and J dropped 2 bases, with 16 bases sitting between them. Germline CDR1 SGHTA, CDR2 FQGNSA. The CDR3 loop is CASSLRRGDHPYEQYF. CDR3 DNA: TGTGCCAGCAGCTTAAGGCGTGGGGACCACCCCTACGAGCAGTACTTC.

The chain uses TRBV7-9 and TRBJ1-2; 7 bases match TRBD1. J gave up 4 bases and V 4 bases, and 6 bases lay outside the gene matches. CDR1 and CDR2 (germline): SEHNR, FQNEAQ (reference sequence). This CDR3 comprises 14 residues. Here the CDR3 DNA reads TGTGCCAGCAGCTCATCGGACAGGTTCTATGGCTACACCTTC. Protein: CASSSSDRFYGYTF.

The chain employs TRBV7-2 and TRBJ2-1; D possibly corresponds to TRBD2 (5 bases). Germline V gives CDR1 SGHTA, CDR2 FQGNSA. The CDR3 length is 15 residues. Trimming took off 2 bases at V and 6 bases at J, with 14 bases between the two ends. CDR3 DNA sequence: TGTGCCAGCAGCTTAAACGGGAACAAGTTCAATGAGCAGTTCTTC. This gives the protein CASSLNGNKFNEQFF.

This clone showed up just a few times. The chain links TRBV13 to TRBJ2-1, with TRBD1 matching over 7 bases. The germline gives CDR1 PRHDT, CDR2 FYEKMQ (reference sequence). The CDR3 has 11 amino acids. V dropped 1 base and J dropped 12; count of bases not matched to a gene: 0. The CDR3 DNA is TGTGCCAGCAGCTTAGAGGGGGCGCAGTTCTTC. Protein sequence: CASSLEGAQFF.

The J gene is TRBJ2-3, the V gene TRBV28; unclear D gene. The CDR3 totals 17 residues. The V gene lost 5 bases and the J gene lost 4 bases, with 22 bases spanning the gap. Germline lookup yields CDR1 MDHEN and CDR2 SYDVKM. This CDR3 is CASSPRVAHRRSDTQYF. The CDR3 DNA reads as TGTGCCAGCAGTCCTCGGGTAGCCCACAGACGTTCAGATACGCAGTATTTT.

The chain uses TRBV7-2 and TRBJ2-1; D remains unclear. Between the trimmed V and J ends, which lost 4 bases and 5 bases, there was a span of 0 bases. Germline lookup yields CDR1 SGHTA and CDR2 FQGNSA. The CDR3 is 10 residues long. CDR3 DNA: TGTGCCAGCAGCTACAATGAGCAGTTCTTC. Amino acids: CASSYNEQFF.